This T cell receptor beta chain was identified in a study of blood T cell repertoires in COVID-19. This table comes from immunoSEQ multiplex PCR, and its TCRdb copy is limited to in-frame clones, with some not included. The top ten clones hold less than 30% of a sample with fewer than 200,000 clones, about three quarters of them seen once. The germline CDR1 and CDR2 sequences are ENHRY and SYGVKD. The V end lost 7 bases, the J end lost 2 bases, and 18 bases lay between the germline ends. CDR3 length: 15 amino acids. The genes are TRBV10-3 and TRBJ2-7; D is possibly TRBD1 (6 bases). Material for sequencing was peripheral blood. The receptor was derived from a woman in her seventies with acute or convalescent COVID-19. Here the CDR3 DNA reads TGTGCCATCACCACGCACGGACAGACCACCTACGAGCAGTACTTC. This codes for CAITTHGQTTYEQYF.